This T cell receptor beta chain was documented in a study of CD8 T cells in ankylosing spondylitis. Germline V gene lookup returns CDR1 SGDLS and CDR2 YYNGEE. The CDR3 covers 12 residues. V lost 0 bases, J lost 11 bases, and 11 bases lay in between. In this sample, this clonotype turned up a few times. Its target is not known. Points from the study as a whole: Significantly higher representation of disease-linked clones was reported for matched ankylosing spondylitis synovial fluid. Disease-linked clones, CD8+, were relatively rare in peripheral blood. Within ankylosing spondylitis blood, a TCR beta motif made up of fewer than ten highly homologous variants appeared to be characteristic.

By quantitative 5'-RACE with molecular barcodes, the TCR beta libraries were made. MiXCR, applied by TCRdb to the 5' RACE reads, yields one record per CDR3 protein. The profile shows some 130,000 distinct CDR3 sequences, around 6.6% of them singletons. The TCR comes from a female donor with ankylosing spondylitis or in good health (not recorded which). The chain uses TRBV9 and TRBJ1-1; D gene uncertain. Material: blood, either unsorted or a sorted T cell fraction (not recorded which). This CDR3 is CASSVEGGSAFF. CDR3 DNA: TGTGCCAGCAGCGTAGAAGGAGGGAGCGCTTTCTTT.